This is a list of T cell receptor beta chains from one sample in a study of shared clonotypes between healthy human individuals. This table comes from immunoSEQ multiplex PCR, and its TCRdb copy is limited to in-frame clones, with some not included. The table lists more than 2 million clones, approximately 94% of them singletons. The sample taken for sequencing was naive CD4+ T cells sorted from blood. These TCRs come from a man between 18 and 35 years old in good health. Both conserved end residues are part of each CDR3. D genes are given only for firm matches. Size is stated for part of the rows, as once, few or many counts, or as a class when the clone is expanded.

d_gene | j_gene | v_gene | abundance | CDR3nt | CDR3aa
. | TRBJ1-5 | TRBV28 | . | TGTGCCAGCAGTTTAGGTCGTCAGCCCCAGCATTTT | CASSLGRQPQHF
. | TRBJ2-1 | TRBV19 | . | TGTGCCAGTACCACCCTAGGAAATGAGCAGTTCTTC | CASTTLGNEQFF
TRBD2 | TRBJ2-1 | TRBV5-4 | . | TGTGCCAGCAGTCCGACTAGCGCTCCCTACAATGAGCAGTTCTTC | CASSPTSAPYNEQFF
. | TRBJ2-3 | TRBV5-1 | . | TGCGCCAGCAGCGACGGGGGAAGCACAGATACGCAGTATTTT | CASSDGGSTDTQYF
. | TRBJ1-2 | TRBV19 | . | TGTGCCAGTAGGTCAATGGCCGGCTATGGCTACACCTTC | CASRSMAGYGYTF
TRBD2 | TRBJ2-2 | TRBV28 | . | TGTGCCAGCAGCCCCGCGGGACTAGGGCGCACCGGGGAGCTGTTTTTT | CASSPAGLGRTGELFF
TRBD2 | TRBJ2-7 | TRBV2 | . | TGTGCCAGCACCCAAGGACTAGCGGGCAAATACGAGCAGTACTTC | CASTQGLAGKYEQYF
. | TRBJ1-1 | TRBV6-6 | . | TGTGCCAGCAGTTCCGGACAGAGGTTCACTGAAGCTTTCTTT | CASSSGQRFTEAFF
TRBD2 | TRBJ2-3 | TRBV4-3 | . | TGCGCCAGCAGCCAAACCTCGGGGGGGACTAGCACAGATACGCAGTATTTT | CASSQTSGGTSTDTQYF
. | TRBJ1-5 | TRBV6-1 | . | TGTGCCAGCGGAGGTAGGCTGGAACAGCCCCAGCATTTT | CASGGRLEQPQHF
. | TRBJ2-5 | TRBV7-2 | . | TGTGCCAGCAGTGGGGGGATCCAAGAGACCCAGTACTTC | CASSGGIQETQYF
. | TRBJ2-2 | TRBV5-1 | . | TGCGCCAGCAGCTCGGGGGAGCGGAACACCGGGGAGCTGTTTTTT | CASSSGERNTGELFF
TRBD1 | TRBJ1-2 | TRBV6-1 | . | TGTGCCAGCAGTGAACCCTGGACAGGGACCTATGGCTACACCTTC | CASSEPWTGTYGYTF
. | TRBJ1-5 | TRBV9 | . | TGTGCCAGCAGCGTAGGAATGGGCAATCAGCCCCAGCATTTT | CASSVGMGNQPQHF
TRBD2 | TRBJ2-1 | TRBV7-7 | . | TGTGCTAGCAGCCCAACTAGCGGGGGGGCTGATGAGCAGTTCTTC | CASSPTSGGADEQFF
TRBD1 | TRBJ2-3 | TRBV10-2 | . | TGCGCCAGCAGTGGCGCGACAGGGACAGATACGCAGTATTTT | CASSGATGTDTQYF
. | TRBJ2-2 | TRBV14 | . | TGTGCCAGCAGCCAACAATTTACCGGGGAGCTGTTTTTT | CASSQQFTGELFF
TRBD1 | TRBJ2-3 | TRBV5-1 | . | TGCGCCAGCAGCGGAGGACAGGGGCCAGATACGCAGTATTTT | CASSGGQGPDTQYF
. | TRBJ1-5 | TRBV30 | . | TGTGCCTGGAGCCCACGCAGGGCCTCCAATCAGCCCCAGCATTTT | CAWSPRRASNQPQHF
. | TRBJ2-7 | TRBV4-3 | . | TGCGCCAGCAGCCAAGAGGCAGGGATGTACGAGCAGTACTTC | CASSQEAGMYEQYF
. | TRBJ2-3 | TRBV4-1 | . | TGCGCCAGCAGCCAACCCACAGGGAGGCGGGTCACAGATACGCAGTATTTT | CASSQPTGRRVTDTQYF
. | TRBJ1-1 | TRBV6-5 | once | TGTGCCAGCAGTTACTGGTCGGGGAACACTGAAGCTTTCTTT | CASSYWSGNTEAFF
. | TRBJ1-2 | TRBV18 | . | TGTGCCAGCTCAACGGATAGAAACTATGGCTACACCTTC | CASSTDRNYGYTF
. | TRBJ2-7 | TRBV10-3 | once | TGTGCCATCAGTGAGTGGGTAGGCATCTACGAGCAGTACTTC | CAISEWVGIYEQYF
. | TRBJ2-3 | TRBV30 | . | TGTGCCTGGACCCAGGACGAATTCACAGATACGCAGTATTTT | CAWTQDEFTDTQYF
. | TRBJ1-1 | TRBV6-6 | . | TGTGCCAGCAGTTACATGGAGGGGAACACTGAAGCTTTCTTT | CASSYMEGNTEAFF
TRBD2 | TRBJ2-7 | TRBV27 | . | TGTGCCAGCAGTTTAAAATCTTTAGCGGGGAACTACGAGCAGTACTTC | CASSLKSLAGNYEQYF
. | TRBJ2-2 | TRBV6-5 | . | TGTGCCAGCAGCTATAGGACCCGAGGGACCGGGGAGCTGTTTTTT | CASSYRTRGTGELFF
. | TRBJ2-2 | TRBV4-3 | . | TGCGCCAGCAGCCAAGACAGGGTTGACACCGGGGAGCTGTTTTTT | CASSQDRVDTGELFF
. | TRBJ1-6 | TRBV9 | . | TGTGCCAGCAGCGTAGGCGCCGTTAATTCACCCCTCCACTTT | CASSVGAVNSPLHF
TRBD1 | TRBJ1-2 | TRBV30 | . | TGTGCCTGGGGGACAGGATTAGCTAACTATGGCTACACCTTC | CAWGTGLANYGYTF
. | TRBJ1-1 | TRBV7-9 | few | TGTGCCAGCAGCTTATCAGGGAACACTGAAGCTTTCTTT | CASSLSGNTEAFF
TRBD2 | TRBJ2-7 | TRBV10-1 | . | TGCGCCAGCAGCCCGGGAGGCCAATACGAGCAGTACTTC | CASSPGGQYEQYF